These 20 T cell receptor beta chains were all obtained from the same sample, sequenced in a study of blood T cell repertoires in COVID-19. The protocol was immunoSEQ multiplex PCR, while the TCRdb copy is restricted to in-frame clones and leaves out a portion. Of 80,000 to 100,000 clones listed, approximately 79% are singletons. The sample consisted of peripheral blood. The receptor source for this set is a man aged 65 to 85 with COVID-19, enrolled during active disease.

The chain recombines TRBV19 with TRBJ1-5, with 7 bases identical to TRBD1. CDR1 and CDR2 from the germline V gene are LNHDA and SQIVND (reference sequence). V gave up 2 bases and J gave up 12 bases; unmatched junction bases: 19. There are 17 residues in the CDR3. The CDR3 is CASSIYSGGTARGSQHF. The CDR3 DNA is TGTGCCAGTAGTATATACAGTGGGGGGACAGCCCGGGGGAGCCAGCATTTT.

The chain uses TRBV7-9 and TRBJ2-2; TRBD1 matches 7 bases. The germline V gene has CDR1 SEHNR and CDR2 FQNEAQ (reference sequence). Trimming removed 2 bases from V and 2 bases from J; junction bases left unmatched: 2. The CDR3 extends over 15 amino acids. The CDR3 region has the DNA TGTGCCAGCAGCTTACGGGACAGAAACACCGGGGAGCTGTTTTTT. Protein: CASSLRDRNTGELFF.

This clone was seen at least ten times. The chain employs TRBV9 and TRBJ1-6; 9 bases align to TRBD1. Losses at the gene ends were 7 bases for V and 9 bases for J; bases not matched to a gene: 2. Germline values: CDR1 SGDLS, CDR2 YYNGEE. This CDR3 contains 12 residues. The CDR3 loop is CASGDRASPLHF. The DNA for the CDR3 is TGTGCCAGCGGGGACAGGGCTTCACCCCTCCACTTT. Variable domain in full (rest from reference TRBV9 and TRBJ1-6): DSGVTQTPKHLITATGQRVTLRCSPRSGDLSVYWYQQSLDQGLQFLIQYYNGEERAKGNILERFSAQQFPDLHSELNLSSLELGDSALYFCASGDRASPLHFGNGTRLTVT.

The chain is built from TRBV6-5 and TRBJ2-4; 9 bases agree with TRBD1. Trimming at V came to 2 bases and at J to 5 bases, leaving 1 base not matched to a gene. This CDR3 is 14 amino acids long. Germline lookup yields CDR1 MNHEY and CDR2 SVGAGI. In DNA, the CDR3 is TGTGCCAGCAGTTACCGGACAGGGGAAAACATTCAGTACTTC. Protein sequence: CASSYRTGENIQYF.

The chain carries TRBV5-1 and TRBJ1-2, with D tentatively TRBD1 (6 bases). With 7 bases removed from V and 5 bases from J, the gap between germline ends came to 18 bases. CDR1 SGHRS and CDR2 YFSETQ come from the germline V gene. The CDR3 is 14 amino acids. The CDR3 coding sequence is TGCGCCAGCTCCGAACAGGGCGGGCCGTATGGCTACACCTTC. Translating it yields CASSEQGGPYGYTF.

The rearrangement links TRBV19 to TRBJ1-5; D not certain. The V and J ends lost 8 bases and 0 bases respectively, with 11 bases between them. Per germline, CDR1 LNHDA and CDR2 SQIVND (reference sequence). CDR3 size: 14 residues. The CDR3 is CASVPGNSNQPQHF. In DNA form, the CDR3 reads TGTGCCAGTGTACCGGGAAATAGCAATCAGCCCCAGCATTTT.

This rearrangement joins TRBV5-1 to TRBJ1-2; 8 bases are shared with TRBD1. The germline V gene encodes CDR1 SGHRS and CDR2 YFSETQ. The CDR3 contains 14 residues. Trimming removed 1 base from V and 5 bases from J; junction bases left unmatched: 4. CDR3 residues: CASSLSGGEYGYTF. For the CDR3, the DNA is TGCGCCAGCAGCTTGTCAGGGGGCGAATATGGCTACACCTTC. Full variable domain (rest looked up from reference TRBV5-1 and TRBJ1-2): KAGVTQTPRYLIKTRGQQVTLSCSPISGHRSVSWYQQTPGQGLQFLFEYFSETQRNKGNFPGRFSGRQFSNSRSEMNVSTLELGDSALYLCASSLSGGEYGYTFGSGTRLTVV.

V and J are TRBV6-1 and TRBJ1-5, with 8 bases that match TRBD1. CDR1 MNHNS and CDR2 SASEGT come from the germline V gene. The length of the CDR3 is 14 residues. The ends lost 3 bases at V and 7 bases at J; junction bases unmatched: 5. As DNA, the CDR3 is TGTGCCAGCAGTGACCAGGGGGCACAGCAGCCCCAGCATTTT. This translates into CASSDQGAQQPQHF.

J is TRBJ1-5 and V is TRBV4-3; D remains ambiguous. This CDR3 contains 13 residues. The germline V gene encodes CDR1 LGHNA and CDR2 YSLEER. The V gene lost 1 base and the J gene lost 4 bases, with 5 bases spanning the gap. As DNA, the CDR3 is TGCGCCAGCAGCCAAGGGCGGAATCAGCCCCAGCATTTT. As protein: CASSQGRNQPQHF.

This clone was detected only a few times. The J gene is TRBJ1-6, the V gene TRBV5-4, with 7 bases lining up with TRBD1. The germline gives CDR1 SGHNT, CDR2 YYREEE (reference sequence). The junction had 11 bases not matched to a gene; V was cut back by 2 bases and J by 9 bases. The CDR3 has 16 residues. This CDR3 is CASSFGQATSGSPLHF. The CDR3 DNA reads TGTGCCAGCAGCTTTGGACAGGCTACATCGGGTTCACCCCTCCACTTT.

The chain has TRBV28 and TRBJ1-3, with D possibly being TRBD1 (5 bases). The CDR3 is 15 amino acids. Germline CDR1 is MDHEN and CDR2 is SYDVKM. Trimming pared 4 bases from V and 0 bases from J, leaving 10 bases between. The CDR3 bases are TGTGCCAGCAGTTCTGGACAAACCTCTGGAAACACCATATATTTT. Protein sequence: CASSSGQTSGNTIYF.

This chain connects TRBV5-8 to TRBJ2-3; 9 bases map to TRBD1. The germline gives CDR1 SGHTS, CDR2 YDEGEE. Trimming removed 2 bases from V and 4 bases from J; junction bases left unmatched: 8. The CDR3 length is 16 residues. The CDR3 bases are TGTGCCAGCAGCTTACCCGGGACAGGGTTGCCAGATACGCAGTATTTT. This codes for CASSLPGTGLPDTQYF.

CDR3 protein: CSTSGTGSREQYF. CDR3 DNA sequence: TGCAGCACGTCCGGGACAGGGTCTCGCGAGCAGTACTTC. V is TRBV29-1 and J is TRBJ2-7; TRBD1 matches 9 bases. V was pared by 8 bases and J by 6 bases, with 11 bases of the junction left unmatched. The CDR3 consists of 13 residues. Germline CDR1 SQVTM, CDR2 ANQGSEA.

In its sample, this clone was seen many times. This chain connects TRBV16 to TRBJ1-5; D is unresolved. Germline-derived CDR1 and CDR2 are KGHSY and FQNENV. The CDR3 covers 13 residues. Trimming pared 3 bases from V and 2 bases from J, leaving 5 bases between. CDR3 residues: CASSHQGNQPQHF. The CDR3 DNA sequence: TGTGCCAGCAGCCATCAGGGCAATCAGCCCCAGCATTTT.

This chain links TRBV7-2 with TRBJ1-6, with D maybe TRBD1 (5 bases). Between the trimmed V and J ends, which lost 5 bases and 8 bases, there was a span of 13 bases. This CDR3 has 14 residues. Germline V CDR1 and CDR2: SGHTA, FQGNSA. CDR3 sequence: CASSPQGLDSPLHF. DNA of the CDR3: TGTGCCAGCAGCCCTCAGGGATTGGATTCACCCCTCCACTTT.

A single count supports this clone. The chain links TRBV7-2 to TRBJ1-1; D is ambiguous. The germline V and J ends were trimmed by 2 bases and 6 bases, with 13 bases remaining between them. The germline V gene encodes CDR1 SGHTA and CDR2 FQGNSA. CDR3 size: 14 residues. This chain's CDR3 is CASSLYGRLSEAFF. In DNA, the CDR3 is TGTGCCAGCAGCTTATACGGGAGGTTATCTGAAGCTTTCTTT.

The chain carries TRBV9 and TRBJ2-3; D is unclear. Germline lookup yields CDR1 SGDLS and CDR2 YYNGEE. V gave up 3 bases and J gave up 3 bases, with 11 bases separating them. The CDR3 is 14 residues long. CDR3 loop: CASSANPTTDTQYF. CDR3 bases: TGTGCCAGCAGCGCTAACCCAACGACAGATACGCAGTATTTT. Based on the CDR3 plus reference TRBV9 and TRBJ2-3, the full variable domain is DSGVTQTPKHLITATGQRVTLRCSPRSGDLSVYWYQQSLDQGLQFLIQYYNGEERAKGNILERFSAQQFPDLHSELNLSSLELGDSALYFCASSANPTTDTQYFGPGTRLTVL.

The V gene is TRBV9, the J gene TRBJ1-1; maybe TRBD1 (6 bases). Trimming left V 3 bases short and J 4 bases short, with 13 bases between. Looked up from germline, CDR1 is SGDLS and CDR2 is YYNGEE. The CDR3 contains 14 residues. The CDR3 sequence is CASSAQGWGTEAFF. The DNA for the CDR3 is TGTGCCAGCAGCGCACAGGGTTGGGGCACTGAAGCTTTCTTT.

The V call is TRBV19, the J call TRBJ1-3, with a possible D match to TRBD1 (5 bases). Between the trimmed V and J ends, which lost 4 bases and 0 bases, there was a span of 16 bases. The germline V gene has CDR1 LNHDA and CDR2 SQIVND (reference sequence). This CDR3 has 17 amino acids. The CDR3 sequence is CASSNRAGRYSGNTIYF. CDR3 bases: TGTGCCAGTAGTAATCGGGCAGGGCGCTACTCTGGAAACACCATATATTTT.

This clone was detected once. The chain employs TRBV4-3 and TRBJ1-3; unclear D gene. This CDR3 contains 14 residues. V was pared by 4 bases and J by 4 bases, with 11 bases between. CDR1 is LGHNA and CDR2 is YSLEER in the germline V gene. CDR3 region: CASSPGGMGNTIYF. The CDR3 DNA follows: TGCGCCAGCAGCCCTGGAGGAATGGGAAACACCATATATTTT.